The 29 T cell receptor beta chains listed next were all sequenced from one sample in a study of breast tumors, draining lymph nodes, adjacent tissues. TCRdb recomputed calls from the multiplex PCR reads with MiXCR, one row per CDR3 protein. Among fewer than 200,000 distinct CDR3 sequences, 30% to 35% were seen once, and the ten largest hold around 4.1%. Axillary draining lymph nodes of breast cancer patients supplied the node samples. The sequenced sample consisted of axillary lymph node tissue. The receptors come from a female donor with breast cancer. Some clones in this sample may be carry-over from other donors' samples.

This clonotype appeared many times. The chain joins TRBV2 to TRBJ2-1; tentative D call: TRBD2 (5 bases). This CDR3 has 13 residues. Germline V gives CDR1 SNHLY, CDR2 FYNNEI. The ends were cut back, 4 bases at V and 7 bases at J, with 11 bases in the middle. The CDR3 region has the DNA TGTGCCAGCAGTGCGGAGGCGAGGAATGAGCAGTTCTTC. This sequence encodes CASSAEARNEQFF.

To note about this clonotype: Mismatch with germline at one junction end may stem from a read error. The chain employs TRBV6-1 and TRBJ2-3; either TRBD1 or TRBD2 may supply D (6 bases each). Germline V CDR1 and CDR2: MNHNS, SASEGT. The CDR3 is 15 residues long. CDR3 sequence (DNA): TGTGCCAGCAGGTCCCGAGGGGGGCGTACAGATACGCAGTGTTTT. Protein sequence: CASRSRGGRTDTQCF.

This clonotype showed up many times. The gene calls are TRBV29-1 and TRBJ2-1, with 7 positions matching TRBD1. Germline CDR1 is SQVTM and CDR2 is ANQGSEA. The CDR3 is made up of 13 amino acids. Trimming removed 5 bases from V and 3 bases from J; junction bases left unmatched: 4. The CDR3 nucleotides read TGCAGCGTTAATAACAGGGGCTACAATGAGCAGTTCTTC. Translation: CSVNNRGYNEQFF.

The table lists this clonotype with a few counts. The germline gene is not matched at one end of the junction; a read error may be the cause. The rearrangement joins TRBV7-9 to TRBJ1-4; the D is unclear. The germline V gene encodes CDR1 SEHNR and CDR2 FQNEAQ (reference sequence). The CDR3 length is 15 residues. CDR3 sequence: CASSLGQGFNEKLLF. The CDR3 DNA reads as TGTGCCAGCAGCTTAGGTCAAGGCTTTAATGAAAAACTGCTTTTT.

This clonotype has only one observation. Just one base apart from a much larger clone, this may be a read error. The chain carries TRBV18 and TRBJ2-7; 9 nucleotides align to TRBD1. The CDR3 consists of 14 residues. The germline gives CDR1 KGHSH, CDR2 LQKENI. Trimming at V came to 3 bases and at J to 9 bases, leaving 9 bases not matched to a gene. The CDR3 here is CASSPGTGKRGQYF. As DNA, the CDR3 is TGTGCCAGCTCACCCGGGACAGGGAAGAGGGGGCAGTACTTC.

The rearrangement links TRBV20-1 to TRBJ2-5, with a tentative D call TRBD2 (5 bases). Germline V gene sequence: CDR1 DFQATT, CDR2 SNEGSKA (reference sequence). V was cut by 4 bases and J by 6 bases, with 18 bases left in between. The CDR3 spans 14 residues. The CDR3 coding sequence is TGCAGTGCTACCCAACTCGGGAATCGAAAGACCCAGTACTTC. Its translation: CSATQLGNRKTQYF.

In this sample, this clonotype turned up once. The V gene is TRBV18, the J gene TRBJ1-1, with 7 bases matching TRBD1. The CDR3 spans 16 residues. In germline, CDR1 is KGHSH, CDR2 LQKENI. Trimming took 3 bases from V and 4 from J; bases not matched to a gene: 11. This CDR3 is CASSPPTGDRGTEAFF. In DNA, the CDR3 is TGTGCCAGCTCACCCCCTACAGGGGATCGGGGCACTGAAGCTTTCTTT.

The chain links TRBV10-3 to TRBJ1-1; D unresolved. V lost 7 bases, J lost 1 base, and 13 bases lay in between. The CDR3 is made up of 14 amino acids. CDR1 ENHRY and CDR2 SYGVKD come from the germline V gene. The CDR3 nucleotides are TGTGCCATCACTAAAGAAGACCCGAACACTGAAGCTTTCTTT. Translation gives CAITKEDPNTEAFF.

This clonotype was seen ten or more times. The rearrangement links TRBV15 to TRBJ1-4, with 8 bases that match TRBD1. Germline V gene sequence: CDR1 LNHNV, CDR2 YYDKDF (reference sequence). The V segment lost 5 bases and the J segment 2 bases; nucleotides outside the gene matches: 7. This CDR3 comprises 16 residues. CDR3 in DNA: TGTGCCACCAGCCGATACACAGGGGGTACTAATGAAAAACTGTTTTTT. Amino acids: CATSRYTGGTNEKLFF.

The gene calls are TRBV2 and TRBJ1-1, with a weak D call TRBD1 (6 bases). The length of the CDR3 is 14 residues. The ends were cut back, 8 bases at V and 4 bases at J, with 17 bases in the middle. The germline CDR1 and CDR2 sequences are SNHLY and FYNNEI. CDR3 region: CASDAYREGTEAFF. CDR3 nucleotides: TGTGCCAGCGACGCGTACAGGGAAGGCACTGAAGCTTTCTTT.

The CDR3 coding sequence is TGTGCTAGTGGTTTTGCCGGGGAAAATTCACCCCTCCACTTT. Encoded protein: CASGFAGENSPLHF. This chain uses TRBV12-5 with TRBJ1-6; D gene unclear. Trimming shortened V by 3 bases and J by 7 bases, and 10 bases separated the two germline ends. Germline CDR1 LGHNT, CDR2 FRNRAP. CDR3 length: 14 amino acids.

This clonotype occurred many times. The V and J genes are TRBV20-1 and TRBJ1-2; D is ambiguous. CDR3 length: 14 residues. From germline, CDR1 is DFQATT and CDR2 SNEGSKA (reference sequence). Trimming took off 0 bases at V and 2 bases at J, with 10 bases between the two ends. The CDR3 spells CSARDGSRNYGYTF. CDR3 sequence (DNA): TGCAGTGCTAGAGATGGTAGCCGGAACTATGGCTACACCTTC.

Regarding this clonotype: The CDR3 does not close with the conserved phenylalanine or tryptophan, likely indicating a read error. The DNA is left out, because the CDR3 cannot be placed on it with certainty; the CDR3 is given as TCRdb lists it. This chain connects TRBV7-6 to TRBJ2-7. The germline gives CDR1 SGHVS, CDR2 FNYEAQ. The CDR3 numbers 9 amino acids, ends counted. This CDR3 is CASSLRGHG.

This clonotype was counted many times. V usage is TRBV19 and J usage is TRBJ2-7, with TRBD2 matching 9 bases. V lost 6 bases and J lost 2; bases outside the gene matches: 11. Looked up from germline, CDR1 is LNHDA and CDR2 is SQIVND (reference sequence). The CDR3 consists of 16 residues. CDR3 sequence reads: CASSNNSGRLPYEQYF. The CDR3 DNA reads as TGTGCCAGTAGCAATAATAGCGGGAGATTACCCTACGAGCAGTACTTC.

The chain has TRBV12-3 or TRBV12-4 and TRBJ1-6, with 9 bases matching TRBD1. The CDR3 length is 16 residues. V was pared by 6 bases and J by 7 bases, with 10 bases of the junction left unmatched. This chain's CDR3 is CASSAGQGSGNSPLHF. For the CDR3, the DNA is TGTGCCAGCAGCGCGGGACAGGGAAGTGGAAATTCACCCCTCCACTTT.

V gene TRBV19 combines with J gene TRBJ2-3, with D possibly matching TRBD1 (5 bases). The CDR3 consists of 14 residues. The V end lost 4 bases, the J end lost 6 bases, and 14 bases lay between the germline ends. CDR1 and CDR2 from the germline V gene are LNHDA and SQIVND (reference sequence). In DNA form, the CDR3 reads TGTGCCAGTAGTAGGGTGGGGCGCAGGGATACGCAGTATTTT. This codes for CASSRVGRRDTQYF.

This clonotype has ten or more counts. The chain uses TRBV7-9 and TRBJ1-5; D is undetermined. The CDR3 runs 11 residues. CDR1 is SEHNR and CDR2 is FQNEAQ in the germline V gene (reference sequence). V lost 4 bases to trimming and J lost 9 bases, with 7 bases between them. The CDR3, as DNA: TGTGCCAGCAGCTCTAGTGGGCCCCAGCATTTT. The encoded protein is CASSSSGPQHF.

This clonotype occurred a few times. The chain couples TRBV2 to TRBJ1-1; tentative D call: TRBD1 (5 bases). The CDR3 length is 13 residues. V was pared by 11 bases and J by 2 bases, with 15 bases between. Germline CDR1 reads SNHLY; CDR2 reads FYNNEI. This CDR3 reads CACGAGRNTEAFF. DNA of the CDR3: TGTGCCTGCGGGGCAGGGAGAAACACTGAAGCTTTCTTT.

As concerns this clonotype: This may stem from a read error, because a much larger clone lies one nucleotide away. Here the CDR3 DNA reads TGTGCCAGCAGCTTAGCTAGGGGGCAAAAAAAACTGTTTTTT. This translates into CASSLARGQKKLFF. The rearrangement joins TRBV7-2 to TRBJ1-4; 7 positions match TRBD1. Germline V gene data show CDR1 as SGHTA and CDR2 as FQGNSA. CDR3 length: 14 residues. The ends lost 0 bases at V and 9 bases at J; junction bases unmatched: 4.

The count of this clonotype is one. The CDR3 does not close with the conserved phenylalanine or tryptophan, likely indicating a read error. It is unclear where the CDR3 begins or ends on the DNA, so no DNA is shown, and the CDR3 is as TCRdb lists it. The chain links TRBV7-6 to TRBJ1-5. Ends included, the CDR3 has 14 residues. Germline V gene lookup returns CDR1 SGHVS and CDR2 FNYEAQ. CDR3 region: CASSPSGLAGGPQL.

The chain links TRBV18 to TRBJ1-5; D is undetermined. Germline V gives CDR1 KGHSH, CDR2 LQKENI. The CDR3 has 14 residues. Deletions cut 2 bases from V and 2 bases from J, with 7 bases between. The CDR3 loop reads CASSPLGGNQPQHF. The CDR3 DNA is TGTGCCAGCTCACCATTGGGAGGCAATCAGCCCCAGCATTTT.

The V call is TRBV5-7, the J call TRBJ1-1; D might be TRBD1 (5 bases). TRBV5-7 is an ORF, with its function uncertain. CDR3 size: 15 residues. Deletions cut 5 bases from V and 1 base from J, with 15 bases between. CDR3 sequence reads: CASSLFGAGNTEAFF. The CDR3 nucleotides are TGTGCCAGCAGTTTATTTGGGGCGGGGAACACTGAAGCTTTCTTT.

The chain couples TRBV3-1 to TRBJ2-1; D unresolved. V dropped 0 bases and J dropped 3 bases, with 6 bases sitting between them. The CDR3 consists of 14 residues. Germline V gene data show CDR1 as LGHDT and CDR2 as YNNKEL (reference sequence). The CDR3 protein is CASSQDTLYNEQFF. The CDR3 nucleotides read TGTGCCAGCAGCCAAGACACACTCTACAATGAGCAGTTCTTC.

The V and J genes are TRBV7-8 and TRBJ1-3, with TRBD1 matching 8 bases. CDR1 is SGHVS, CDR2 FQNEAQ, per germline. V dropped 6 bases and J dropped 8; count of bases not matched to a gene: 12. CDR3 length: 15 residues. CDR3 nucleotide sequence: TGTGCCAGCAGTCCCGACAGGGGTGTTGGGGACACCATATATTTT. It codes for CASSPDRGVGDTIYF.

This clonotype was found many times. At one end, the junction sequence differs from germline, possibly due to a read error. The V call is TRBV9, the J call TRBJ2-5, with 9 bases matching TRBD2. Germline CDR1 and CDR2: SGDLS and YYNGEE. This CDR3 region has 14 residues. The CDR3 reads CASNLRGGRETQSF. DNA of the CDR3: TGTGCCAGCAATCTGCGGGGGGGCCGTGAGACCCAGTCCTTC.

This clonotype turned up a few times. The chain links TRBV19 to TRBJ1-1, with D possibly being TRBD1 (5 bases). Germline V gene sequence: CDR1 LNHDA, CDR2 SQIVND (reference sequence). With 3 bases removed from V and 4 bases from J, the gap between germline ends came to 9 bases. This CDR3 comprises 13 residues. CDR3 amino acids: CASSMTGRTEAFF. The CDR3 region has the DNA TGTGCCAGTAGTATGACGGGGCGCACTGAAGCTTTCTTT.

This clonotype was counted many times. The chain uses TRBV10-3 and TRBJ1-2, with a weak D call TRBD1 (5 bases). The ends were cut back, 2 bases at V and 2 bases at J, with 21 bases in the middle. This CDR3 is built from 18 residues. Germline V gives CDR1 ENHRY, CDR2 SYGVKD. The CDR3 loop is CAISETLPGPGRNYGYTF. The DNA for the CDR3 is TGTGCCATCAGTGAGACTTTACCGGGGCCGGGGCGGAACTATGGCTACACCTTC.

A remark on this clonotype: The junction and the germline gene differ at one end; a read error may be behind it. The chain joins TRBV18 to TRBJ1-5; no clear D. Per germline, CDR1 KGHSH and CDR2 LQKENI. The CDR3 runs 14 residues. The CDR3 region is CPSSRTYSNQLQHF. CDR3 DNA: TGTCCCAGCTCACGGACGTATAGCAATCAGCTCCAGCATTTT.

The gene calls are TRBV11-2 and TRBJ2-5; 7 nucleotides line up with TRBD2. The CDR3 loop spans 17 amino acids. Germline V gene sequence: CDR1 SGHAT, CDR2 FQNNGV. J lost 1 base, V lost 1 base, and 9 bases had no gene match. In DNA form, the CDR3 reads TGTGCCAGCAGCTTAGTGGCTAGCGGTTCAACCCAAGAGACCCAGTACTTC. Protein product: CASSLVASGSTQETQYF. The full variable domain, in which reference TRBV11-2 and TRBJ2-5 provide the parts outside the CDR3, is EAGVAQSPRYKIIEKRQSVAFWCNPISGHATLYWYQQILGQGPKLLIQFQNNGVVDDSQLPKDRFSAERLKGVDSTLKIQPAKLEDSAVYLCASSLVASGSTQETQYFGPGTRLLVL.